The subject of this entry is one T cell receptor (beta chain). This clonotype has just a few counts. The antigen this receptor binds is unknown. No per-base quality is available; no much larger clone lies one base away. Sequencer: Illumina NovaSeq 6000. TCR cDNA was made using 5'RACE template switching, a step that added a universal primer site and unique molecular identifiers. Priming of cDNA synthesis was performed from both the TCR alpha and TCR beta constant segments. Libraries were amplified in two PCR steps, with sample barcodes and sequencing adapters added in the second step. Sequencing of the libraries was done on either Illumina HiSeq 2500 (2x100 bp) or NovaSeq (2x150 bp). The authors processed their data as follows. MIGEC was used to demultiplex reads and collapse the reads into UMI consensus sequences, and MiXCR was used for V(D)J alignment. Vaccine-responding clonotypes were identified with edgeR using replicate PBMC samples, with FDR below 0.01 and a log2 fold change above 5 up to day 15 being required. CD4 or CD8 identity was assigned to each bulk clonotype according to whether the clonotype was present at higher abundance in the sequenced CD4 repertoire or the sequenced CD8 repertoire. TCRdb took the public reads, trimmed them with fastp at Q25, ran MiXCR for clone calling and kept in-frame beta chains. Duplicate CDR3 protein sequences are folded into a single record with the most common DNA and genes. The V and J calls follow TCRdb's processing rather than the paper's. In this sample the table shows around 200,000 distinct CDR3 sequences, approximately 10% of which occur a single time. Of the sample, 30% to 45% is held by the ten largest clones.

These data are taken from a study of T cells after yellow fever vaccination (dated by TCRdb to between 2018 and 2020). Background for the entire study: Libraries from fractions with low cell numbers were prepared with the SMART-Seq v4 Ultra Low Input RNA kit. To follow T-cell clones before and after both primary and booster YFV17D yellow fever vaccination, bulk TCR alpha and beta repertoires underwent longitudinal sequencing. Two healthy male donors, one aged 18 to 30 and one aged 30 to 40 years, were included in the cohort. Blood was collected at multiple timepoints before and after primary and secondary immunization, and bulk PBMC replicates and cell subsets were isolated. General study outcomes and caveats: Compared with the primary T-cell response, the secondary T-cell response was faster but weaker, reaching its peak on day 5 rather than on day 15. Because only a couple of donors were included in the study, the extent to which the findings can be generalized is limited. After the booster, most of the clones that had expanded following primary vaccination were detected again (roughly 96% of CD4 and around nine tenths of CD8), which suggests that memory was broadly maintained. Computational filtering was needed because FACS-sorted repertoires could contain abundant contaminating clonotypes from the bulk population. A small share of clonotypes occurred in both CD4 and CD8 compartments, likely arising from convergent recombination.

The sample's treatment or condition label, decoded: live attenuated yellow fever vaccine strain. PBMCs were isolated from peripheral blood using a standard Ficoll-Paque protocol. Dynabeads CD4 and CD8 positive selection kits were used to isolate the CD4 and CD8 T-cell fractions. TriZol was used to extract RNA from bulk PBMCs, from CD4 and CD8 fractions, and from dextramer-positive and dextramer-negative fractions. The CDR3 runs 17 amino acids, cysteine and phenylalanine included. Just the 51-base CDR3 DNA is kept, in frame starting at base 1. CDR1 SGHVS and CDR2 FQNEAQ were looked up in the germline V gene. For this chain, trimming is 5 bases at the V end and 6 bases at the J end, and the number of junction bases without a gene match is 15.

In this chain, TRBV7-8 is recombined with TRBJ2-3; 9 junctional bases match TRBD2. Sequences were derived from CD8+ T cells sorted from PBMCs, sampled 15 days after the yellow fever booster vaccination. The sequence came from a man younger than 35 who received the YFV17D yellow fever vaccine. The bases read TGTGCCAGCAGCCACCATCCGGCTAGCGGGGAGGGGGATACGCAGTATTTT. Its translation reads: CASSHHPASGEGDTQYF.